This paragraph covers one T cell receptor (beta chain) sequence. This clonotype was observed many times. Its target antigen remains unknown. Base quality data are lacking; no much larger clone is found one base away. These data are taken from a study of T cells in Graves' hyperthyroidism and ophthalmopathy (dated by TCRdb to the late 2010s). With regard to the full study: Peripheral blood samples were taken at initial diagnosis, before any treatment was given. An independent validation cohort of fewer than 20 hyperthyroidism patients and some 15 patients who later progressed to ophthalmopathy tested prospective prediction of ophthalmopathy. The approximately 90 discovery patients were divided at random into training and test sets in a 7:3 ratio. The paper describes TCR Vbeta CDR3 sequencing of 140 or so peripheral blood samples, made up of some 40 ophthalmopathy patients, roughly 75 hyperthyroidism patients and 17 progressor patients. After sampling, hyperthyroidism patients received methimazole starting at 30 mg daily, and ophthalmopathy patients received high-dose intravenous methylprednisolone. The study also compared thyroid tissue and blood T-cell repertoires from about 6 Graves' hyperthyroidism patients. A discovery cohort of roughly 100 patients, about 40 with Graves' ophthalmopathy and approximately 60 with stable Graves' hyperthyroidism, was used to find distinguishing TCR V-J signatures. Here is what the overall study found, with its caveats: Most expanded thyroid clonotypes (frequency above 0.001) were also detected in blood, suggesting blood repertoires may reflect thyroid immune responses. In validation, the model predicted progression to ophthalmopathy with 60% to 71% sensitivity and about 73% specificity, a median of around 6.6 months before onset. A 13 V-J signature model separated ophthalmopathy from stable hyperthyroidism, with around 88% sensitivity and about 81% specificity in cross-validation and 80%/75% in testing. No statistical method was used to fix the sample size in advance, and group allocation was not hidden from the investigators.

TCR beta CDR3 regions were amplified from RNA transcripts. The TCR CDR3 was subjected to a first round of RT-PCR using the HTBI primer set and the Qiagen OneStep RT-PCR kit. A second multiplex PCR round built the libraries, followed by size selection and purification. Sequencing of the libraries was done on an Illumina HiSeq2000 using paired-end 100 bp reads. From the authors' description of their analysis: SOAPnuke was used to process the raw data, with reads discarded if the reads contained adapters or uncalled bases, had a mean Phred below 15, or lacked an exact constant-primer or identifier match. High-quality paired reads were merged with COPE v1.2.5, and unique nucleotide sequences were defined as clonotypes. Clonotypes were aligned to IMGT TRBV, TRBD and TRBJ reference segments using MiTCR v1.1. The analysis included only V-J combinations with a frequency above 0.0001, which together covered around 99% of the repertoires. A TCS score was defined as the ratio of F50 (clonal expansion) to E x V (chaos), with BLOSUM62-based TCRdist applied between CDR3 peptides within each V-J. Welch's t-statistics and random forest reduced 500 to 550 V-J features to 10 to 15, which were used in a naive Bayes classifier (R e1071). The public reads were reprocessed in TCRdb via fastp at Q25 and MiXCR, keeping in-frame beta chains. When rows share a CDR3 protein, they turn into one entry using the most common DNA and genes. The V and J calls and clone size come from TCRdb's table, not from the authors' own analysis. The sample includes fewer than 650,000 distinct CDR3 sequences, with roughly 15% observed a single time. The ten largest clonotypes hold approximately 14% of the sample.

A patient counted as having stable Graves' hyperthyroidism if no progression to ophthalmopathy occurred over 18 months of follow-up. Hyperthyroidism patients were newly diagnosed, with disease duration under 2 months, and aged 18 to 65 years. Exclusion was applied to patients with uncontrolled infections, other autoimmune diseases, pregnancy or lactation. Diagnoses relied on clinical symptoms, serum thyroxine and TRAb, thyroid ultrasound and orbital computed tomography. Ficoll-Paque density gradient centrifugation was used to isolate PBMCs from 8.5 to 10 ml of fresh peripheral blood. Total RNA was extracted using Trizol reagent, and RNA quality was assessed on an Agilent 2100 Bioanalyzer. Per the germline V gene, MDHEN is the CDR1 and SYDVKM is the CDR2. The CDR3 starts with the cysteine, ends with the phenylalanine, and has 17 residues. Of all the DNA, just the CDR3 is kept, 51 bases in frame from base 1. V loses 8 bases of germline sequence and J loses 0 bases, and the interval between the two ends is 19 bases.

Sequenced material: blood. This clonotype was sampled from a woman in her forties with Graves' hyperthyroidism. This chain is built from TRBV28 and TRBJ1-4, with a tentative D gene TRBD1 over 6 matching bases. Here the CDR3 is given as CASGGYARGATNEKLFF. The nucleotide sequence reads as follows: TGTGCCAGCGGGGGGTATGCCAGGGGTGCAACTAATGAAAAACTGTTTTTT.